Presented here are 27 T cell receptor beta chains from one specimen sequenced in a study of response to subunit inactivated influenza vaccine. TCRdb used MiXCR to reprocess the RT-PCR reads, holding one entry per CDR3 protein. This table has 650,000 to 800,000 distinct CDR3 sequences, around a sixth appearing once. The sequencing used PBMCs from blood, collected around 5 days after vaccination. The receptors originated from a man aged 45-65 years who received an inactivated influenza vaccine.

CDR3 in DNA: TGCGCCAGCAGCCAAGGCGTTAGAGGCTCCTACGAGCAGTACTTC. Its translation: CASSQGVRGSYEQYF. The chain uses TRBV4-3 and TRBJ2-7; no clear D. From germline, CDR1 is LGHNA and CDR2 YSLEER. Trimming left V 1 base short and J 0 bases short, with 10 bases between. This CDR3 is built from 15 residues.

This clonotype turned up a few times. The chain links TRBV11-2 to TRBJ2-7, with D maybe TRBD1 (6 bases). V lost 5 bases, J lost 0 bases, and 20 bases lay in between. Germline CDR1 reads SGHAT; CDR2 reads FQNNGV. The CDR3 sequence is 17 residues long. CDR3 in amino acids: CASSLYTGTESSYEQYF. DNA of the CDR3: TGTGCCAGCAGCCTATACACAGGGACGGAAAGCTCCTACGAGCAGTACTTC.

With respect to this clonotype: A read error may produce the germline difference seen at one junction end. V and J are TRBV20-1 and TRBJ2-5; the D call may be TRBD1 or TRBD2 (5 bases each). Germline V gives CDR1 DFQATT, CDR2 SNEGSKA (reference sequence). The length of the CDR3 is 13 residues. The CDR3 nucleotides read TGCAGTGCTAGAGATCAACCGGGGCAGCCTCCAAACTTC. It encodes CSARDQPGQPPNF.

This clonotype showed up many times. CDR3 nucleotide sequence: TGTGCCAGCAGTTACCGGGCTAGCGGGGGGGGGAGCACAGATACGCAGTATTTT. This codes for CASSYRASGGGSTDTQYF. The rearrangement links TRBV6-2 or TRBV6-3 to TRBJ2-3; 12 bases are a match to TRBD2. The CDR3 spans 18 residues. V shed 2 bases and J 0 bases; nucleotides not matched to a gene: 6. Germline CDR1 MNHEY, CDR2 SVGEGT.

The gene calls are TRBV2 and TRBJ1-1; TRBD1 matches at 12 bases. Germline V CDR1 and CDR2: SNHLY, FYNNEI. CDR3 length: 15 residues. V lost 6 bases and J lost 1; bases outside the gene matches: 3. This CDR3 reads CASRRDRGPNTEAFF. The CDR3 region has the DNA TGTGCCAGCAGGCGGGACAGGGGGCCGAACACTGAAGCTTTCTTT.

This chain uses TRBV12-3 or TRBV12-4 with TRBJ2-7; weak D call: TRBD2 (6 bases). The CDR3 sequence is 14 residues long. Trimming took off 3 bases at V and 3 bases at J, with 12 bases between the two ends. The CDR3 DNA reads TGTGCCAGCAGTTTCGGGGGAGCGTACTACGAGCAGTACTTC. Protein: CASSFGGAYYEQYF.

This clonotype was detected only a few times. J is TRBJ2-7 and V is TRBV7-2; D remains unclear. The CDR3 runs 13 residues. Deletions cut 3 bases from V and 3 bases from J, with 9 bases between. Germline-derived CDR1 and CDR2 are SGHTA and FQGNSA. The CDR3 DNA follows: TGTGCCAGCAGCTTGACAAGAGACTACGAGCAGTACTTC. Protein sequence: CASSLTRDYEQYF.

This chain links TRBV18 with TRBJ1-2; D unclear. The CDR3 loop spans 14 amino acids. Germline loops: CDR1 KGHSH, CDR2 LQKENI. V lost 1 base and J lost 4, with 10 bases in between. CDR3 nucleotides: TGTGCCAGCTCACCACGGTCGGAGGCCTATGGCTACACCTTC. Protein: CASSPRSEAYGYTF.

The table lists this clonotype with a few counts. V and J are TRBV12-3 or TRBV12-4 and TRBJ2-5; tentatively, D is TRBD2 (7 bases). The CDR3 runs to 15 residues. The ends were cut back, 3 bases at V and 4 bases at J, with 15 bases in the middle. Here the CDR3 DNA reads TGTGCCAGCAGTTTGAGTGGGGGGGCCCTAGAGACCCAGTACTTC. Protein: CASSLSGGALETQYF.

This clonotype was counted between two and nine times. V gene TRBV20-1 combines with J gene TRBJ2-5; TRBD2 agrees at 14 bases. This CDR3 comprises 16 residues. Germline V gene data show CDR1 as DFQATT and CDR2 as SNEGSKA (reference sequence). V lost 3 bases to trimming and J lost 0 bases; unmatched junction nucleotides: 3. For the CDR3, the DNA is TGCAGTGCTAGGAGACTAGCGGGAGGGTACCAAGAGACCCAGTACTTC. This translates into CSARRLAGGYQETQYF.

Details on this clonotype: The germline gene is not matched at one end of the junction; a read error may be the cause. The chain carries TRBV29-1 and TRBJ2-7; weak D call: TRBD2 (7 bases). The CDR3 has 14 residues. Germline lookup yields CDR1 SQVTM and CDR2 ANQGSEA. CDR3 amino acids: CSIEDGGRGYEQYF. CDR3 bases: TGCAGCATTGAAGACGGGGGGCGAGGATACGAGCAGTACTTC.

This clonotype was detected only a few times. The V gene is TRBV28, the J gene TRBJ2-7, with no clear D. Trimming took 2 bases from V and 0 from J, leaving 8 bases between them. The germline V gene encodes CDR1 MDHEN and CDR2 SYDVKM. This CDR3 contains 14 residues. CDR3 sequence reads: CASSLHRASYEQYF. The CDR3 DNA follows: TGTGCCAGCAGTTTACACCGGGCCTCCTACGAGCAGTACTTC.

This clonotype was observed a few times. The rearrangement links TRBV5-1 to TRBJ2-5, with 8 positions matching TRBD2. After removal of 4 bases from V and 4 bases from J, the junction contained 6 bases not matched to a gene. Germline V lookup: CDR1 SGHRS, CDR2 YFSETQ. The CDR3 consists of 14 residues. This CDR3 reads CASSLGAGVETQYF. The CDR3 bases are TGCGCCAGCAGCCTAGGAGCGGGAGTAGAGACCCAGTACTTC.

The CDR3 bases are TGTGCCAGCAGTTCGGGACAGCAGGGCGGCAATGAGCAGTTCTTC. The encoded protein is CASSSGQQGGNEQFF. The chain uses TRBV6-5 and TRBJ2-1; 7 bases are shared with TRBD1. Germline lookup yields CDR1 MNHEY and CDR2 SVGAGI. The CDR3 contains 15 residues. Germline trimming cut 4 bases from V and 6 bases from J; bases unmatched to any gene: 9.

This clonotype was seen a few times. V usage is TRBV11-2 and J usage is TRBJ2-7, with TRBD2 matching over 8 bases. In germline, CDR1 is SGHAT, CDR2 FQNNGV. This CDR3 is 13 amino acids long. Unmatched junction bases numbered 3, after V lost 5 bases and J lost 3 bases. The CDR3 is CASSRGLGYEQYF. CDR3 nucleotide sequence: TGTGCCAGCAGCAGGGGACTAGGCTACGAGCAGTACTTC.

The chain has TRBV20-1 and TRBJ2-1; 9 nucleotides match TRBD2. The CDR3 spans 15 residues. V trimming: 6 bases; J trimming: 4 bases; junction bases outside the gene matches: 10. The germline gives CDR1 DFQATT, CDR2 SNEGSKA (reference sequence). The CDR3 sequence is CSARPGLALYNEQFF. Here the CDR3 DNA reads TGCAGTGCCCGGCCCGGACTAGCGCTTTACAATGAGCAGTTCTTC.

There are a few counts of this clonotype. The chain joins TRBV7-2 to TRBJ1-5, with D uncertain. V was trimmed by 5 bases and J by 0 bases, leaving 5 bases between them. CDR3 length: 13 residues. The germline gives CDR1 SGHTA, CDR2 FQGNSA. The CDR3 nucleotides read TGTGCCAGCAGCGTCACTAGCAATCAGCCCCAGCATTTT. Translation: CASSVTSNQPQHF.

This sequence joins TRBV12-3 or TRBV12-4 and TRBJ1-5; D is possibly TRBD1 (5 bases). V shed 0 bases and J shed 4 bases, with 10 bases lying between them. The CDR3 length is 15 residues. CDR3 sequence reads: CASSLALGRNQPQHF. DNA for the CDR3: TGTGCCAGCAGTTTAGCGTTGGGGCGAAATCAGCCCCAGCATTTT.

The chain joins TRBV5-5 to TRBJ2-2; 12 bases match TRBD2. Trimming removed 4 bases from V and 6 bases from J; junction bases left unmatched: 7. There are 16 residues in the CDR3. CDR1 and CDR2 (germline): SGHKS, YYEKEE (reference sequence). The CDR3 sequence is CASSRTSGTSAGELFF. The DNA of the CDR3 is TGTGCCAGCAGCAGGACTAGCGGGACTTCCGCCGGGGAGCTGTTTTTT.

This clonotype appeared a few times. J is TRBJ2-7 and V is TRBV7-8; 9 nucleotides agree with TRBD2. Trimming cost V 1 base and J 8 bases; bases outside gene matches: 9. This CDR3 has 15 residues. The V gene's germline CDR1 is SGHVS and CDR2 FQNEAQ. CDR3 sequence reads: CASSLGGLAPFKQYF. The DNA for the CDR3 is TGTGCCAGCAGCTTAGGGGGACTAGCTCCCTTTAAGCAGTACTTC.

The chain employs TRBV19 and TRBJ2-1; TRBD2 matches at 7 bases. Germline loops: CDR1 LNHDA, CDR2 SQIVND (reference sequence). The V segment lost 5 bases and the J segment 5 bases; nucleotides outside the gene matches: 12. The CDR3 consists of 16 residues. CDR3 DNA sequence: TGTGCCAGTAGTGGTCTTGGGAGCGGGGAACACAATGAGCAGTTCTTC. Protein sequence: CASSGLGSGEHNEQFF.

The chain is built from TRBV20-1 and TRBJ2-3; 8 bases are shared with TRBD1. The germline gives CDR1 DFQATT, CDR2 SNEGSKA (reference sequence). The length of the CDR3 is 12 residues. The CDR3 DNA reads TGCAACGCGGGACAGGACTTGGATACGCAGTATTTT. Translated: CNAGQDLDTQYF.

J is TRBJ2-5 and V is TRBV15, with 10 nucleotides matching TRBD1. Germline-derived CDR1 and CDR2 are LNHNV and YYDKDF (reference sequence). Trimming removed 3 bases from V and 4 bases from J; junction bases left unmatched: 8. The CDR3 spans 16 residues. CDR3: CATSRRGDRGRETQYF. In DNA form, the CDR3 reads TGTGCCACCAGCAGGAGGGGGGACAGGGGACGAGAGACCCAGTACTTC.

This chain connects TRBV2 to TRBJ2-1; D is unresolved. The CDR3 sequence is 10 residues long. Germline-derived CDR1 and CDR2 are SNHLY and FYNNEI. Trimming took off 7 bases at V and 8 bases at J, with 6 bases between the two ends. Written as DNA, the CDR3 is TGTGCCAGCAAAAACGATGAGCAGTTCTTC. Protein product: CASKNDEQFF.

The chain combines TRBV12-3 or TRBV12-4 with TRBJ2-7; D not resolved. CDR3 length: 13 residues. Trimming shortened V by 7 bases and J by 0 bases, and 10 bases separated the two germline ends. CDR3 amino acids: CASKPLSSYEQYF. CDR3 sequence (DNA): TGTGCCAGCAAACCACTAAGCTCCTACGAGCAGTACTTC.

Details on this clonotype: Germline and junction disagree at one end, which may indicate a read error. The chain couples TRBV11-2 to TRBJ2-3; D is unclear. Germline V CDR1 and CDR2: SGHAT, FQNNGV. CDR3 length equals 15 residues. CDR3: CVSSSGPLPQDTQYF. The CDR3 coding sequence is TGTGTCAGCAGCTCCGGCCCCCTTCCGCAGGATACGCAGTATTTT. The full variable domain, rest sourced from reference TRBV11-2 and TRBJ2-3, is EAGVAQSPRYKIIEKRQSVAFWCNPISGHATLYWYQQILGQGPKLLIQFQNNGVVDDSQLPKDRFSAERLKGVDSTLKIQPAKLEDSAVYLCVSSSGPLPQDTQYFGPGTRLTVL.

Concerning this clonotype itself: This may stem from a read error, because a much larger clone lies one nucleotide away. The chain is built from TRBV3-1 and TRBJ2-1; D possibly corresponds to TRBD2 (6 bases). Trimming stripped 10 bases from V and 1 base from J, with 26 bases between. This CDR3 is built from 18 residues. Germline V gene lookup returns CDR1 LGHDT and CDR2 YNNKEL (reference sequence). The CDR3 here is CAISFDDLGGRSYNEQFF. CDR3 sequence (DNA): TGTGCCATCAGTTTCGACGATTTGGGGGGTAGATCCTACAATGAGCAGTTCTTC.